This T cell receptor (beta chain) was observed in a study of persistence of HIV-infected CD4 T cells. General study findings and limits: Degenerate expanded CDR3beta sequences were enriched among CMV- and Gag-responding cells. Compared with CD3/CD28-stimulated cells, CMV- and Gag-responding cells showed lower TCRbeta richness.

The CDR3 runs to 17 residues. CDR1 and CDR2 from the germline V gene are SGDLS and YYNGEE. V lost 2 bases and J lost 2, with 14 bases in between. Overlapping HIV-1 Gag 15-mer peptides at 0.8 to 1 ug per peptide per mL were used. CD4+ T cells upregulating both CD40 ligand and CD69 were sorted as responding cells. Donors had CD4+ T cell counts above 400 cells/uL and were CMV-seropositive. To note about this clone: Its antigen is undetermined.

The libraries were made with immunoSEQ version 4 in survey mode. Each sample used up to about 1 ug genomic DNA diluted to approximately 9 ng/uL. Here immunoSEQ multiplex PCR was the method, and the copy in TCRdb shows in-frame clones only, minus some. The table lists over 10,000 clones, about 69% of them singletons, with around 7% in the top ten. The sequence derives from an adult man with HIV who was CMV-seropositive. Here the sequenced sample was CD4+ T cells sorted from PBMCs after approximately 19-hour stimulation, taken from a patient who received antiretroviral therapy. The V call is TRBV9, the J call TRBJ1-6; D gene unclear. The CDR3 sequence: CASSVGSKITYNSPLHF. The CDR3 nucleotides read TGTGCCAGCAGCGTCGGATCTAAAATAACCTATAATTCACCCCTCCACTTT.